A selection of T cell receptor beta chains follows, all from one sample in a study of CD8 T cells in ankylosing spondylitis. Each CDR3 protein gets one entry after TCRdb re-called the 5' RACE reads with MiXCR. Here the sample spans a few hundred thousand distinct CDR3 sequences, roughly 17% being singletons. Source material: blood, either unsorted or a sorted T cell fraction (not recorded which). These receptors were obtained from a male donor with ankylosing spondylitis. The CDR3 runs from the conserved cysteine through the conserved F or W. D genes are given only for firm matches. Size is stated for part of the rows, as once, few or many counts, or as a class when the clone is expanded.

clone_size	cdr3_length	v_call	d_call	j_call	cdr3_aa	cdr3_nt
-	14	TRBV4-1	-	TRBJ2-2	CASSREANTGELFF	TGCGCCAGCAGCCGAGAAGCGAACACCGGGGAGCTGTTTTTT
few	14	TRBV27	TRBD2	TRBJ2-7	CASSFVSGSNEQYF	TGTGCCAGCAGTTTTGTTAGCGGGAGTAATGAGCAGTACTTC
-	17	TRBV7-9	TRBD2	TRBJ2-3	CASSTGSGGFSTDTQYF	TGTGCCAGCAGCACGGGTAGCGGGGGTTTTAGCACAGATACGCAGTATTTT
few	12	TRBV10-3	-	TRBJ1-1	CAATGGDTEAFF	TGTGCCGCAACCGGAGGAGACACTGAAGCTTTCTTT
-	15	TRBV5-1	-	TRBJ2-2	CASSLPAGEAGELFF	TGCGCCAGCAGCTTACCGGCAGGGGAAGCCGGGGAGCTGTTTTTT
-	14	TRBV20-1	TRBD1	TRBJ1-6	CSAPWTGVGSPLHF	TGCAGTGCTCCCTGGACAGGGGTCGGTTCACCCCTCCACTTT
-	14	TRBV20-1	TRBD2	TRBJ2-3	CSAQAAGGTDTQYF	TGCAGTGCCCAAGCGGCGGGGGGCACAGATACGCAGTATTTT
-	15	TRBV5-1	TRBD2	TRBJ2-3	CASSLQRGGEDTQYF	TGCGCCAGCAGCCTTCAGCGCGGGGGGGAGGATACGCAGTATTTT
-	14	TRBV24-1	TRBD1	TRBJ1-2	CATSEGRGHYGYTF	TGTGCCACCAGTGAGGGCAGGGGGCACTATGGCTACACCTTC
few	15	TRBV12-3/TRBV12-4	-	TRBJ1-4	CASSPPDSLVEKLFF	TGTGCCAGCAGTCCACCTGACAGTCTGGTTGAAAAACTGTTTTTT
-	16	TRBV4-3	-	TRBJ2-2	CASSQDGGVNTGELFF	TGCGCCAGCAGCCAAGACGGCGGGGTGAACACCGGGGAGCTGTTTTTT
few	13	TRBV5-6	-	TRBJ2-4	CASSLGGADIQYF	TGTGCCAGCAGCCTAGGGGGTGCGGACATTCAGTACTTC
-	13	TRBV24-1	-	TRBJ1-5	CATNGGFNQPQHF	TGTGCCACCAATGGGGGCTTCAATCAGCCCCAGCATTTT
-	14	TRBV20-1	-	TRBJ2-1	CSAGAAGKINEQFF	TGCAGTGCCGGCGCGGCGGGAAAAATAAATGAGCAGTTCTTC
many	14	TRBV5-1	-	TRBJ1-1	CASSFENRNTEAFF	TGCGCCAGCAGCTTTGAAAACAGGAACACTGAAGCTTTCTTT
few	15	TRBV7-2	-	TRBJ1-2	CASSLERTYNYGYTF	TGTGCCAGCAGCCTAGAGAGGACCTATAACTATGGCTACACCTTC
many	13	TRBV10-3	-	TRBJ2-3	CAISSGLTDTQYF	TGTGCCATCAGTAGCGGCCTGACAGATACGCAGTATTTT
-	14	TRBV24-1	TRBD1	TRBJ1-2	CATSPTGVSYGYTF	TGTGCCACCAGCCCGACAGGGGTAAGCTATGGCTACACCTTC
-	14	TRBV5-1	-	TRBJ2-5	CASSLWSAGETQYF	TGCGCCAGCAGCTTGTGGTCTGCGGGGGAGACCCAGTACTTC
-	18	TRBV5-4	TRBD2	TRBJ2-5	CASSPVPRGGRAQETQYF	TGTGCCAGCAGTCCGGTCCCCCGTGGGGGGAGGGCGCAGGAGACCCAGTACTTC
-	15	TRBV18	TRBD2	TRBJ2-1	CASSPLAGGPYEQFF	TGTGCCAGCTCACCACTGGCGGGAGGGCCCTATGAGCAGTTCTTC
few	13	TRBV7-9	-	TRBJ2-7	CASSGWSSYEQYF	TGTGCCAGCAGTGGTTGGAGCTCCTACGAGCAGTACTTC
few	15	TRBV7-3	-	TRBJ2-3	CASSLNGRSTDTQYF	TGTGCCAGCAGCTTAAACGGGAGAAGCACAGATACGCAGTATTTT
-	16	TRBV29-1	TRBD1	TRBJ2-5	CSVEDGTGVEVETQYF	TGCAGCGTTGAAGATGGGACAGGGGTGGAGGTCGAGACCCAGTACTTC
many	14	TRBV7-3	-	TRBJ2-3	CASSIDRSTDTQYF	TGTGCCAGCAGCATCGACCGTAGCACAGATACGCAGTATTTT
-	15	TRBV24-1	TRBD1	TRBJ1-5	CATSEPGTGAQPQHF	TGTGCCACCAGTGAACCCGGGACAGGGGCTCAGCCCCAGCATTTT
few	14	TRBV7-9	-	TRBJ1-5	CASSLEGGMQPQHF	TGTGCCAGCAGCTTGGAGGGAGGGATGCAGCCCCAGCATTTT
many	16	TRBV9	TRBD1	TRBJ1-2	CASSTGDRGFDYGYTF	TGTGCCAGCAGCACCGGGGACAGGGGATTTGACTATGGCTACACCTTC
few	13	TRBV12-3/TRBV12-4	-	TRBJ2-1	CASSLGMVLGQFF	TGTGCCAGCAGCCTTGGGATGGTTTTAGGGCAGTTCTTC
few	16	TRBV6-2/TRBV6-3	TRBD2	TRBJ2-4	CASSSAGGNSKNIQYF	TGTGCCAGCAGTTCAGCCGGGGGGAATTCCAAAAACATTCAGTACTTC
few	14	TRBV7-2	-	TRBJ1-6	CASSRVGVNSPLHF	TGTGCCAGCAGCCGCGTTGGGGTAAATTCACCCCTCCACTTT
-	14	TRBV28	-	TRBJ2-1	CASIGASSYNEQFF	TGTGCCAGCATAGGGGCGAGCTCCTACAATGAGCAGTTCTTC
many	14	TRBV12-3/TRBV12-4	TRBD2	TRBJ2-1	CASSKAGGPGEQFF	TGTGCCAGCAGCAAAGCGGGAGGGCCGGGTGAGCAGTTCTTC
-	14	TRBV6-5	TRBD1	TRBJ2-7	CASSHGTVSYEQYF	TGTGCCAGCAGTCACGGGACAGTCTCCTACGAGCAGTACTTC
few	15	TRBV2	TRBD1	TRBJ1-1	CASLARQGQGAEAFF	TGTGCCAGCTTGGCTAGACAGGGCCAGGGAGCTGAAGCTTTCTTT
-	13	TRBV29-1	-	TRBJ1-1	CSVERVANTEAFF	TGCAGCGTTGAAAGAGTAGCGAACACTGAAGCTTTCTTT
few	14	TRBV12-3/TRBV12-4	TRBD2	TRBJ2-7	CASSRGTSGLEQYF	TGTGCCAGCAGTCGAGGGACTAGCGGACTCGAGCAGTACTTC
-	16	TRBV12-3/TRBV12-4	-	TRBJ1-1	CASNPPRVVTNTEAFF	TGTGCCAGCAACCCTCCCCGGGTGGTGACGAACACTGAAGCTTTCTTT
once	14	TRBV6-2/TRBV6-3	TRBD1	TRBJ1-5	CASSKQGANQPQHF	TGTGCCAGCAGTAAACAGGGGGCCAATCAGCCCCAGCATTTT
many	15	TRBV12-3/TRBV12-4	-	TRBJ1-4	CASSTAGARGEKLFF	TGTGCCAGCAGTACAGCGGGGGCTAGAGGAGAAAAACTGTTTTTT
-	16	TRBV11-2	-	TRBJ2-3	CASSLEPSLSTDTQYF	TGTGCCAGCAGCTTAGAGCCCTCTCTAAGCACAGATACGCAGTATTTT
many	13	TRBV5-1	-	TRBJ1-4	CASSEGLNEKLFF	TGCGCCAGCAGCGAGGGGTTGAATGAAAAACTGTTTTTT
-	14	TRBV24-1	-	TRBJ1-5	CATSGVPSNQPQHF	TGTGCCACCAGTGGAGTACCTAGCAATCAGCCCCAGCATTTT
few	13	TRBV20-1	-	TRBJ1-1	CSAHTGRNTEAFF	TGCAGTGCCCACACGGGAAGGAACACTGAAGCTTTCTTT
few	14	TRBV25-1	-	TRBJ2-7	CASRPPELVGEQYF	TGTGCCAGCAGGCCCCCGGAGCTGGTGGGGGAGCAGTACTTC
-	15	TRBV19	TRBD1	TRBJ1-2	CASSTTGSTNYGYTF	TGTGCCAGTAGCACGACAGGGAGTACTAACTATGGCTACACCTTC
-	13	TRBV3-1	-	TRBJ2-7	CASSRRSSYEQYF	TGTGCCAGCAGCCGTCGGAGCTCCTACGAGCAGTACTTC
-	15	TRBV20-1	-	TRBJ2-5	CSAPTRGTPRETQYF	TGCAGTGCCCCGACTAGGGGGACCCCTCGGGAGACCCAGTACTTC
-	15	TRBV18	TRBD2	TRBJ2-3	CASSGLASSTDTQYF	TGTGCCAGCTCCGGACTAGCCTCTAGCACAGATACGCAGTATTTT
-	15	TRBV15	-	TRBJ2-2	CATSRGGLQAGELFF	TGTGCCACCAGCAGAGGGGGCCTACAGGCCGGGGAGCTGTTTTTT
-	11	TRBV29-1	-	TRBJ1-1	CSSDGGAGAFF	TGCAGCTCCGATGGGGGGGCCGGAGCTTTCTTT
-	17	TRBV28	-	TRBJ1-3	CASSPNWGDRDGNTIYF	TGTGCCAGCAGCCCCAATTGGGGGGATCGAGATGGAAACACCATATATTTT